These 5 T cell receptor beta chains share one sample of origin, sequenced in a study of cytomegalovirus exposure and HLA in healthy donors. PCR used 60 Vbeta primers and 13 Jbeta primers. The method was immunoSEQ multiplex PCR; TCRdb's version includes in-frame clones alone and lacks a portion of them. The sample shows around 160,000 clones, 70% to 80% of them seen only once. Sequenced sample: PBMCs. The receptor set was obtained from a woman aged 40 to 50 in good health and CMV-seronegative.

This chain connects TRBV6-5 to TRBJ2-2; tentative D call: TRBD2 (5 bases). The CDR3 consists of 11 residues. Looked up from germline, CDR1 is MNHEY and CDR2 is SVGAGI. V was pared by 5 bases and J by 10 bases, with 8 bases between. The DNA of the CDR3 is TGTGCCAGCAGTAGCCGGGAGGAGCTGTTTTTT. Residues: CASSSREELFF.

The chain is built from TRBV10-3 and TRBJ2-7; TRBD2 matches 8 bases. There are 16 residues in the CDR3. The J segment lost 2 bases and the V segment lost 3 bases, leaving 9 bases of the junction unmatched. Germline loops: CDR1 ENHRY, CDR2 SYGVKD. DNA for the CDR3: TGTGCCATCAGTGACCCGAGCGGGAGAGGCACCTACGAGCAGTACTTC. It translates to CAISDPSGRGTYEQYF.

This sequence joins TRBV2 and TRBJ2-7; tentatively, D is TRBD1 (6 bases). The V and J ends lost 2 bases and 6 bases respectively, with 8 bases between them. The CDR3 has 12 amino acids. Per the germline V gene, CDR1 is SNHLY and CDR2 is FYNNEI. For the CDR3, the DNA is TGTGCCAGCAGTGAACAGGGGCCCGAGCAGTACTTC. This codes for CASSEQGPEQYF.

The rearrangement joins TRBV12-5 to TRBJ1-2, with D tentatively TRBD1 (5 bases). The CDR3 has 13 amino acids. Trimming shortened V by 1 base and J by 7 bases, and 10 bases separated the two germline ends. The germline V gene has CDR1 LGHNT and CDR2 FRNRAP. The CDR3 sequence is CASGLESQAGYTF. The CDR3 nucleotides are TGTGCTAGTGGTTTGGAATCACAGGCTGGCTACACCTTC.

This clone has a handful of counts. The V gene is TRBV6-1, the J gene TRBJ1-1; 10 positions agree with TRBD1. V dropped 9 bases and J dropped 3; count of bases not matched to a gene: 10. The CDR3 sequence is 15 residues long. The germline CDR1 and CDR2 sequences are MNHNS and SASEGT. In DNA form, the CDR3 reads TGTGCCAGGAATTCGGACAGGGGGATGGACACTGAAGCTTTCTTT. This encodes CARNSDRGMDTEAFF.